Below, 15 T cell receptor beta chains from the same sample are listed, as sequenced in a study of blood T cell repertoires in COVID-19. This table comes from immunoSEQ multiplex PCR, and its TCRdb copy is limited to in-frame clones, with some not included. The sample lists tens of thousands of clones, over 75% occurring once. Sequenced sample: peripheral blood. These receptors all stem from a woman aged 35 to 49 with acute or convalescent COVID-19.

The V gene is TRBV7-3, the J gene TRBJ2-3; 13 bases are shared with TRBD2. Germline assignment: CDR1 SGHTA and CDR2 FQGTGA. Germline trimming cut 4 bases from V and 0 bases from J; bases unmatched to any gene: 4. There are 17 residues in the CDR3. The CDR3, as DNA: TGTGCCAGCAGCTCCGGACTAGCGGGGGCGAGCACAGATACGCAGTATTTT. Amino acids: CASSSGLAGASTDTQYF. Drawing the rest from reference TRBV7-3 and TRBJ2-3, the complete variable domain is GAGVSQTPSNKVTEKGKYVELRCDPISGHTALYWYRQSLGQGPEFLIYFQGTGAADDSGLPNDRFFAVRPEGSVSTLKIQRTERGDSAVYLCASSSGLAGASTDTQYFGPGTRLTVL.

V gene TRBV28 combines with J gene TRBJ1-3, with TRBD1 matching 7 bases. Germline V lookup: CDR1 MDHEN, CDR2 SYDVKM. The CDR3 runs 17 residues. J gave up 3 bases and V 4 bases, and 12 bases lay outside the gene matches. The CDR3 sequence: CASSSIDGTASGNTIYF. CDR3 DNA: TGTGCCAGCAGTTCAATAGATGGGACAGCTAGTGGAAACACCATATATTTT.

The rearrangement links TRBV29-1 to TRBJ2-5; 7 bases are a match to TRBD1. V lost 6 bases to trimming and J lost 2 bases; unmatched junction nucleotides: 21. The CDR3 has 18 residues. Germline V gene lookup returns CDR1 SQVTM and CDR2 ANQGSEA. The CDR3 sequence is CSVRDLGKPGTAQETQYF. Here the CDR3 DNA reads TGCAGCGTCAGAGACTTGGGTAAACCCGGGACAGCGCAAGAGACCCAGTACTTC.

The genes are TRBV5-4 and TRBJ2-3; 7 bases are shared with TRBD1. Trimming at V came to 2 bases and at J to 0 bases, leaving 9 bases not matched to a gene. Germline-derived CDR1 and CDR2 are SGHNT and YYREEE (reference sequence). The CDR3 sequence is 17 residues long. DNA for the CDR3: TGTGCCAGCAGCTTCGAAAGCGACAGGGCCAGCACAGATACGCAGTATTTT. Protein: CASSFESDRASTDTQYF.

This clone was observed a few times. V and J are TRBV6-1 and TRBJ1-3, with D possibly matching TRBD1 (6 bases). The V and J ends lost 0 bases and 4 bases respectively, with 19 bases between them. CDR1 MNHNS and CDR2 SASEGT come from the germline V gene. This CDR3 region has 18 residues. CDR3 sequence (DNA): TGTGCCAGCAGTGAAGCGCTAGGGGGAATAGCGATAGGAAACACCATATATTTT. Its protein product is CASSEALGGIAIGNTIYF.

This chain links TRBV2 with TRBJ1-3; 7 bases line up with TRBD1. The V and J ends lost 7 bases and 0 bases, in that order; junction bases with no gene match: 9. This CDR3 spans 16 amino acids. Germline V gene lookup returns CDR1 SNHLY and CDR2 FYNNEI. CDR3 sequence reads: CASKPRTGGSGNTIYF. The CDR3 DNA reads TGTGCCAGCAAACCTAGGACAGGCGGCTCTGGAAACACCATATATTTT.

J is TRBJ1-1 and V is TRBV15; tentative D call: TRBD1 (6 bases). V shed 0 bases and J shed 2 bases, with 10 bases lying between them. Germline V gives CDR1 LNHNV, CDR2 YYDKDF (reference sequence). This CDR3 spans 15 amino acids. In DNA form, the CDR3 reads TGTGCCACCAGCAGAGATGACAGGATCAACACTGAAGCTTTCTTT. As protein: CATSRDDRINTEAFF.

V gene TRBV10-1 combines with J gene TRBJ2-2; weak D call: TRBD1 (7 bases). V gave up 6 bases and J gave up 2 bases, with 13 bases separating them. Germline CDR1 is WNHNN and CDR2 is SYGVQD (reference sequence). The CDR3 is 15 amino acids. The CDR3 DNA reads TGCGCCAGCAGAGGAGGGACAGCCAACACCGGGGAGCTGTTTTTT. Translation gives CASRGGTANTGELFF.

The chain couples TRBV28 to TRBJ1-1; 7 nucleotides align to TRBD1. The CDR3 runs to 19 residues. Germline V CDR1 and CDR2: MDHEN, SYDVKM. V lost 5 bases and J lost 3; bases outside the gene matches: 21. CDR3 region: CASSPRTGVRYLLDTEAFF. DNA of the CDR3: TGTGCCAGCAGTCCAAGGACAGGTGTCAGGTATCTGTTGGACACTGAAGCTTTCTTT. Complete variable domain (other parts from reference TRBV28 and TRBJ1-1): DVKVTQSSRYLVKRTGEKVFLECVQDMDHENMFWYRQDPGLGLRLIYFSYDVKMKEKGDIPEGYSVSREKKERFSLILESASTNQTSMYLCASSPRTGVRYLLDTEAFFGQGTRLTVV.

V gene TRBV21-1 combines with J gene TRBJ2-3; no check of the table's D call, TRBD1, against the DNA was made. TRBV21-1 is a documented pseudogene. The CDR3 sequence is 13 residues long. The CDR3 DNA reads TGTGCCAGCAGCAATTCATCAGGGGATACGCAGTATTTT. Its protein is CASSNSSGDTQYF.

This sequence joins TRBV2 and TRBJ2-3, with 10 nucleotides matching TRBD2. V lost 7 bases to trimming and J lost 11 bases; unmatched junction nucleotides: 6. Germline CDR1 and CDR2: SNHLY and FYNNEI. The CDR3 is 12 residues long. The CDR3 DNA reads TGTGCCAGCATGGTTTCTAGCGGGGGGCAGTATTTT. It codes for CASMVSSGGQYF.

The chain is built from TRBV7-2 and TRBJ1-6; D unclear. V lost 3 bases to trimming and J lost 10 bases, with 19 bases between them. The CDR3 contains 16 residues. Germline V gene sequence: CDR1 SGHTA, CDR2 FQGNSA. For the CDR3, the DNA is TGTGCCAGCAGCTTGCCACGGCGAGGGCTCGGGTCACCCCTCCACTTT. This encodes CASSLPRRGLGSPLHF.

This sequence joins TRBV19 and TRBJ2-1, with 10 positions matching TRBD1. The CDR3 has 16 amino acids. Trimming at V came to 5 bases and at J to 6 bases, leaving 10 bases not matched to a gene. Germline V gene sequence: CDR1 LNHDA, CDR2 SQIVND (reference sequence). This chain's CDR3 is CASSPFDRGQSNEQFF. The CDR3 bases are TGTGCCAGTAGTCCCTTCGACAGGGGGCAGTCCAATGAGCAGTTCTTC.

The chain links TRBV11-2 to TRBJ2-7; TRBD2 matches 8 bases. Unmatched junction bases numbered 6, after V lost 1 base and J lost 7 bases. The CDR3 extends over 14 amino acids. Germline-derived CDR1 and CDR2 are SGHAT and FQNNGV. CDR3 in DNA: TGTGCCAGCAGCTTAGGTAGCGGGACGAGGGAGCAGTACTTC. It specifies CASSLGSGTREQYF.

CDR3 sequence (DNA): TGTGCCAGCAGCTTAGGGCAGGTGGGTCAGCCCCAGCATTTT. Its protein product is CASSLGQVGQPQHF. V and J are TRBV7-9 and TRBJ1-5; D gene ambiguous. Trimming took off 1 base at V and 6 bases at J, with 10 bases between the two ends. Germline V gene sequence: CDR1 SEHNR, CDR2 FQNEAQ (reference sequence). The CDR3 extends over 14 amino acids.